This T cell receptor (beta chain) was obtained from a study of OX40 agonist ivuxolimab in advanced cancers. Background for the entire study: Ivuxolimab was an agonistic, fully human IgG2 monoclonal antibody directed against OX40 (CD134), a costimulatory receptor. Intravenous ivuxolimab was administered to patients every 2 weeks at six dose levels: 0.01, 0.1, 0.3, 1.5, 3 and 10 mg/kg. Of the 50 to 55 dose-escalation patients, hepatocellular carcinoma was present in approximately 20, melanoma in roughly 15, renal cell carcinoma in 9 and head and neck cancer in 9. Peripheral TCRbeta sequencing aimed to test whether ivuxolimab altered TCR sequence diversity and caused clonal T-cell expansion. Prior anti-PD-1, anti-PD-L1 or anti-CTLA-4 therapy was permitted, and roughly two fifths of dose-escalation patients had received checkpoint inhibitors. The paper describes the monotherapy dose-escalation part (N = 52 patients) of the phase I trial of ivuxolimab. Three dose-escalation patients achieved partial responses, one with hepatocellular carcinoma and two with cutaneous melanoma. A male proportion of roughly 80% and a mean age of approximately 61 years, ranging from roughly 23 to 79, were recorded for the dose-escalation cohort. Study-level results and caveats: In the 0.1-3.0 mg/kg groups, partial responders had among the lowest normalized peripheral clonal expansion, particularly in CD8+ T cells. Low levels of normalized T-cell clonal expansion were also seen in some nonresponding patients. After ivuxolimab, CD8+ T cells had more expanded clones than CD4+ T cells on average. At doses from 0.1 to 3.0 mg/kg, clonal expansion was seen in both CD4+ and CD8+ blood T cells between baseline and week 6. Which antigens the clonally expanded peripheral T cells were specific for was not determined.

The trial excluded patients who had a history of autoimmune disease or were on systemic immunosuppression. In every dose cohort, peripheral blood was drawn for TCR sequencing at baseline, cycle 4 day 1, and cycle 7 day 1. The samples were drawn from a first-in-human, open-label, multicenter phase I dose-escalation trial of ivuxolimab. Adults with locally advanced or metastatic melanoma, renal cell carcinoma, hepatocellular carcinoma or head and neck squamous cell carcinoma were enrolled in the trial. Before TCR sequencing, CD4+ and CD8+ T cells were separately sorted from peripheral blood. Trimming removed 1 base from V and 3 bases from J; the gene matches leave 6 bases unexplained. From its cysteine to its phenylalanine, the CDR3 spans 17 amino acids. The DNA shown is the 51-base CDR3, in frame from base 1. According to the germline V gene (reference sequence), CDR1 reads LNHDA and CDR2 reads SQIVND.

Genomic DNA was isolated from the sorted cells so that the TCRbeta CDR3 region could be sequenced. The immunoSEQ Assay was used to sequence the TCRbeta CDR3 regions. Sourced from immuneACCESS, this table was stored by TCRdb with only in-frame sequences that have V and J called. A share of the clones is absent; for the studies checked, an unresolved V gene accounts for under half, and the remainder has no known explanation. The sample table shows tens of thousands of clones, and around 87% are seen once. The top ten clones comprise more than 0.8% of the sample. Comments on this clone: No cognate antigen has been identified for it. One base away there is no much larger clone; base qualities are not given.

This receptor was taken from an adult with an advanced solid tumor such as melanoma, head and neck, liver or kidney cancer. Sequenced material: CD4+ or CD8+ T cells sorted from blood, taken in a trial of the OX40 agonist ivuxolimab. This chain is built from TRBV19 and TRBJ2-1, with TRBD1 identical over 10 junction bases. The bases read TGTGCCAGTAGTATAGGACTTAGGGACAGGGGCTACAATGAGCAGTTCTTC. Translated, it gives CASSIGLRDRGYNEQFF. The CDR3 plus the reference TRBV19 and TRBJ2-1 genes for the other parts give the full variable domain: DGGITQSPKYLFRKEGQNVTLSCEQNLNHDAMYWYRQDPGQGLRLIYYSQIVNDFQKGDIAEGYSVSREKKESFPLTVTSAQKNPTAFYLCASSIGLRDRGYNEQFFGPGTRLTVL.